This T cell receptor beta chain was identified during a study of CD8 T cells in Susac syndrome. With random hexamers, reverse transcription was performed on roughly 0.5 to 1 ug of RNA. TCRdb re-called the immunoSEQ multiplex PCR reads through MiXCR, storing one row per CDR3 protein. The table lists under 200,000 distinct CDR3 sequences, roughly nine tenths of them singletons. From germline, CDR1 is DFQATT and CDR2 SNEGSKA (reference sequence). This CDR3 contains 16 residues. J was trimmed by 1 base and V by 2 bases; bases with no gene match: 3. In this sample, this clonotype turned up once. J is TRBJ2-3 and V is TRBV20-1, with 13 bases that match TRBD2. The specimen was CD4+ T cells from PBMCs. This TCR was sampled from a human donor with Susac syndrome. The CDR3 region is CSARPGTSGGTDTQYF. The CDR3 coding sequence is TGCAGTGCTAGACCGGGGACTAGCGGGGGCACAGATACGCAGTATTTT.